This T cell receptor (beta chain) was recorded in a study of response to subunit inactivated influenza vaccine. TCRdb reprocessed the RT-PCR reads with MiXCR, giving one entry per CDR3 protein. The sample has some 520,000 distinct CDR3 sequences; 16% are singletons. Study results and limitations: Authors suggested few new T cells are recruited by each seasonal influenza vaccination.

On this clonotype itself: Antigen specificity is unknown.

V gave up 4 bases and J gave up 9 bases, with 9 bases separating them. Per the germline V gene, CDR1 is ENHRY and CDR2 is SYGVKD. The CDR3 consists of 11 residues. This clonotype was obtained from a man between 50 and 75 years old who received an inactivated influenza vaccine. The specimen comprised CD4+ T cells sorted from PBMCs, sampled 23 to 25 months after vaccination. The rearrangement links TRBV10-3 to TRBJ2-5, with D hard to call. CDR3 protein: CAISGGLAQYF. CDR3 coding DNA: TGTGCCATCAGTGGTGGATTGGCCCAGTACTTC.